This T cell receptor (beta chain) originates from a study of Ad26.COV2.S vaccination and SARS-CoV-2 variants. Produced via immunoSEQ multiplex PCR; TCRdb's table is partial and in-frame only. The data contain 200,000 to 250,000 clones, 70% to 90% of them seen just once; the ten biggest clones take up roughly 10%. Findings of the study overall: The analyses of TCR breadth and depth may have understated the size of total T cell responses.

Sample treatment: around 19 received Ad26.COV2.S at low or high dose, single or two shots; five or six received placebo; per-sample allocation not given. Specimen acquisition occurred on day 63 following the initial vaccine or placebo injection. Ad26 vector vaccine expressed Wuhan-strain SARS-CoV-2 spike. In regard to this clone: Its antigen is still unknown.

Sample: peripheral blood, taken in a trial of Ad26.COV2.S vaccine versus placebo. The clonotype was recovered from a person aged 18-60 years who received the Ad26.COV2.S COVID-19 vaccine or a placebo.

Here the CDR3 DNA reads TGCGCCAGCAGCCAAGAAGGGACAGGGACCGAAAAACTGTTTTTT. Translated: CASSQEGTGTEKLFF. This sequence joins TRBV4-3 and TRBJ1-4; 9 nucleotides align to TRBD1. V trimming: 0 bases; J trimming: 8 bases; junction bases outside the gene matches: 4. Germline CDR1 LGHNA, CDR2 YSLEER. This CDR3 region has 15 residues.